These 32 T cell receptor beta chains originate from one sample sequenced in a study of cytomegalovirus exposure and HLA in healthy donors (dated 2017 in TCRdb). The library was obtained by the immunoSEQ multiplex PCR assay. TCRdb took this table from immuneACCESS and kept in-frame rearrangements with V and J called. Such tables lack part of the clones; where checked against another copy, unresolved V genes explain under half of the gap, and the rest is unexplained. The sample table contains under 250,000 clones; only one count was recorded for roughly 90% of them. The ten largest clones add up to around 12% of the sample. Input material: PBMCs. The origin of the receptors is a man in his late teens or twenties in good health and CMV-seropositive.

This chain uses TRBV2 with TRBJ2-7, with 7 bases lining up with TRBD1. Trimming at V came to 6 bases and at J to 1 base, leaving 9 bases not matched to a gene. This CDR3 contains 15 residues. CDR1 is SNHLY, CDR2 FYNNEI, per germline. CDR3 DNA: TGTGCCAGCAGCCCGGGGAAGGGGGCGTCCTACGAGCAGTACTTC. Amino acid sequence: CASSPGKGASYEQYF.

The chain joins TRBV5-5 to TRBJ2-7; TRBD2 is a possible D gene (6 bases). There are 15 residues in the CDR3. Germline V gene sequence: CDR1 SGHKS, CDR2 YYEKEE (reference sequence). Trimming stripped 2 bases from V and 3 bases from J, with 15 bases between. The CDR3: CASSFRLGLIYEQYF. The CDR3 DNA follows: TGTGCCAGCAGCTTTCGACTAGGATTGATCTACGAGCAGTACTTC.

The chain is built from TRBV6-1 and TRBJ1-5; D call uncertain. Germline-derived CDR1 and CDR2 are MNHNS and SASEGT. The germline V and J ends were trimmed by 1 base and 5 bases, with 3 bases remaining between them. CDR3 length equals 12 residues. The CDR3 region has the DNA TGTGCCAGCAGTGAAGGTTATCAGCCCCAGCATTTT. The encoded protein is CASSEGYQPQHF.

This clone was seen a handful of times. This sample includes further DNA sequences coding for the same CDR3. The V gene is TRBV9, the J gene TRBJ2-3; D unresolved. V lost 0 bases and J 4 bases, leaving 3 bases between the germline ends. The length of the CDR3 is 12 residues. Per the germline V gene, CDR1 is SGDLS and CDR2 is YYNGEE. The CDR3: CASSVEADTQYF. In DNA form, the CDR3 reads TGTGCCAGCAGCGTAGAGGCAGATACGCAGTATTTT.

Only a few counts were recorded for this clone. The chain employs TRBV6-1 and TRBJ2-7; TRBD1 aligns across 9 bases. CDR3 length equals 13 residues. Trimming at V came to 9 bases and at J to 1 base, leaving 4 bases not matched to a gene. The germline V gene has CDR1 MNHNS and CDR2 SASEGT. CDR3 DNA: TGTGCCAGTGAGACAGGGGGTTCCTACGAGCAGTACTTC. Protein sequence: CASETGGSYEQYF.

V gene TRBV19 combines with J gene TRBJ2-3; a possible D gene is TRBD2 (6 bases). The CDR3 has 16 amino acids. Germline lookup yields CDR1 LNHDA and CDR2 SQIVND (reference sequence). The V gene lost 7 bases and the J gene lost 6 bases, with 23 bases spanning the gap. CDR3 sequence (DNA): TGTGCCAGTAACGACAAGACCCTCCGGGGAGGCGATACGCAGTATTTT. Amino acid sequence: CASNDKTLRGGDTQYF.

The chain has TRBV12-2 and TRBJ2-7. TRBV12-2 is labeled a pseudogene. The CDR3 sequence is 15 residues long. The CDR3 reads CASRHRDGVSYEQYF. In DNA form, the CDR3 reads TGTGCAAGTCGCCACCGGGACGGAGTCTCCTACGAGCAGTACTTC.

This clone was found once. The DNA for the CDR3 is TGTGCCAGCAGAGACACAGGGGGCGCGTCTGAAAAACTGTTTTTT. Translated: CASRDTGGASEKLFF. The V call is TRBV7-2, the J call TRBJ1-4; 9 bases line up with TRBD1. V dropped 6 bases and J dropped 7; count of bases not matched to a gene: 9. The germline V gene has CDR1 SGHTA and CDR2 FQGNSA. The CDR3 covers 15 residues.

This chain uses TRBV5-1 with TRBJ2-1; D tentatively fits TRBD1 or TRBD2 (6 bases each). From germline, CDR1 is SGHRS and CDR2 YFSETQ. The CDR3 is 15 amino acids. V lost 0 bases to trimming and J lost 3 bases, with 10 bases between them. CDR3 DNA sequence: TGCGCCAGCAGCTTGGCTAGGGGGGTCTACAATGAGCAGTTCTTC. The encoded protein is CASSLARGVYNEQFF.

The rearrangement joins TRBV4-3 to TRBJ2-3, with 12 bases fitting TRBD2. Trimming removed 4 bases from V and 2 bases from J; junction bases left unmatched: 13. Germline CDR1 reads LGHNA; CDR2 reads YSLEER. The CDR3 is 19 amino acids. CDR3 loop: CASSLGLAGSGDPTDTQYF. Written as DNA, the CDR3 is TGCGCCAGCAGCCTAGGACTAGCGGGGAGCGGGGACCCCACAGATACGCAGTATTTT.

The chain carries TRBV30 and TRBJ1-2; D remains unclear. The V end lost 0 bases, the J end lost 4 bases, and 15 bases lay between the germline ends. The germline V gene has CDR1 GTSNPN and CDR2 SVGIG (reference sequence). The CDR3 totals 15 residues. Written as DNA, the CDR3 is TGTGCCTGGAGTGTAGGAGCTTCTTATCTCTATGGCTACACCTTC. It specifies CAWSVGASYLYGYTF.

V and J are TRBV25-1 and TRBJ1-3; a weak D match, TRBD1 (6 bases). This CDR3 contains 15 residues. V was trimmed by 0 bases and J by 4 bases, leaving 10 bases between them. Germline CDR1 and CDR2: MGHDK and SYGVNS. In DNA form, the CDR3 reads TGTGCCAGCAGTGAATACGGGGGGCGAGGAAACACCATATATTTT. It encodes CASSEYGGRGNTIYF. Using reference TRBV25-1 and TRBJ1-3 for the parts outside the CDR3, the full variable domain is EADIYQTPRYLVIGTGKKITLECSQTMGHDKMYWYQQDPGMELHLIHYSYGVNSTEKGDLSSESTVSRIRTEHFPLTLESARPSHTSQYLCASSEYGGRGNTIYFGEGSWLTVV.

V is TRBV7-2 and J is TRBJ2-7; 11 nucleotides align to TRBD1. The V gene end was trimmed by 0 bases and the J gene end by 5 bases; junction bases not matched to a gene: 12. Germline CDR1 reads SGHTA; CDR2 reads FQGNSA. The CDR3 has 18 residues. CDR3 loop: CASSLAGPGTGGLHEQYF. In DNA, the CDR3 is TGTGCCAGCAGCTTAGCGGGTCCAGGGACAGGGGGTCTCCACGAGCAGTACTTC. The variable domain in full, with the rest retrieved from reference TRBV7-2 and TRBJ2-7, is GAGVSQSPSNKVTEKGKDVELRCDPISGHTALYWYRQSLGQGLEFLIYFQGNSAPDKSGLPSDRFSAERTGGSVSTLTIQRTQQEDSAVYLCASSLAGPGTGGLHEQYFGPGTRLTVT.

V and J are TRBV4-2 and TRBJ2-2, with D uncertain. The length of the CDR3 is 16 residues. The V gene lost 0 bases and the J gene lost 5 bases, with 13 bases spanning the gap. Per the germline V gene, CDR1 is LGHNA and CDR2 is YNFKEQ. CDR3 region: CASSQDWTEPTGELFF. The CDR3 DNA reads as TGTGCCAGCAGCCAAGACTGGACCGAACCAACCGGGGAGCTGTTTTTT.

This clone was detected only once. J is TRBJ2-1 and V is TRBV7-2; 7 bases fit TRBD2. This CDR3 contains 15 residues. Trimming took 4 bases from V and 4 from J; bases not matched to a gene: 7. The germline V gene encodes CDR1 SGHTA and CDR2 FQGNSA. Here the CDR3 DNA reads TGTGCCAGCAGCTGGGAGGGCCCCCCTTACAATGAGCAGTTCTTC. Protein sequence: CASSWEGPPYNEQFF.

This chain joins TRBV25-1 and TRBJ2-1, with 10 bases aligning to TRBD2. Per germline, CDR1 MGHDK and CDR2 SYGVNS. The CDR3 spans 16 residues. V trimming: 6 bases; J trimming: 4 bases; junction bases outside the gene matches: 9. The CDR3 reads CASREAGGPPYNEQFF. Written as DNA, the CDR3 is TGTGCCAGCAGGGAAGCGGGAGGGCCCCCTTACAATGAGCAGTTCTTC.

V usage is TRBV30 and J usage is TRBJ2-3; 10 nucleotides line up with TRBD1. V was pared by 3 bases and J by 7 bases, with 10 bases of the junction left unmatched. The CDR3 extends over 15 amino acids. Germline-derived CDR1 and CDR2 are GTSNPN and SVGIG (reference sequence). DNA of the CDR3: TGTGCCTGGAGGACGACAGGGGGCGTCCGACATACGCAGTATTTT. It translates to CAWRTTGGVRHTQYF. The whole variable domain, filled in from reference TRBV30 and TRBJ2-3, reads SQTIHQWPATLVQPVGSPLSLECTVEGTSNPNLYWYRQAAGRGLQLLFYSVGIGQISSEVPQNLSASRPQDRQFILSSKKLLLSDSGFYLCAWRTTGGVRHTQYFGPGTRLTVL.

The V gene is TRBV10-1, the J gene TRBJ2-2, with TRBD2 identical over 7 bases. This CDR3 spans 17 amino acids. The germline CDR1 and CDR2 sequences are WNHNN and SYGVQD (reference sequence). Losses at the gene ends were 0 bases for V and 5 bases for J; bases not matched to a gene: 9. The CDR3 nucleotides are TGCGCCAGCAGTGAGTCGTGGGTCTTCGGGGGGACCGGGGAGCTGTTTTTT. Translating it yields CASSESWVFGGTGELFF.

For the CDR3, the DNA is TGTGCCTGGAGTGTACCCCAGACTAGCTTTGAGACCCAGTACTTC. Amino acid sequence: CAWSVPQTSFETQYF. V is TRBV30 and J is TRBJ2-5, with 7 bases identical to TRBD2. Losses at the gene ends were 0 bases for V and 5 bases for J; bases not matched to a gene: 9. Germline-derived CDR1 and CDR2 are GTSNPN and SVGIG (reference sequence). This CDR3 is 15 amino acids long.

J is TRBJ2-1 and V is TRBV2; no reliable D call. The CDR3 runs 12 residues. Trimming stripped 1 base from V and 8 bases from J, with 6 bases between. Per the germline V gene, CDR1 is SNHLY and CDR2 is FYNNEI. The CDR3 sequence: CASSEVTHEQFF. Here the CDR3 DNA reads TGTGCCAGCAGTGAAGTCACGCATGAGCAGTTCTTC.

This rearrangement joins TRBV9 to TRBJ2-7; perhaps TRBD2 as D (5 bases). The CDR3 has 14 residues. V was shortened by 4 bases and J by 3 bases, with 14 bases between the two germline ends. CDR1 and CDR2 from the germline V gene are SGDLS and YYNGEE. Here the CDR3 DNA reads TGTGCCAGCAGCCCCTGGCCCGGAGGCTACGAGCAGTACTTC. This gives the protein CASSPWPGGYEQYF.

This chain links TRBV2 with TRBJ1-1; no clear D. V dropped 0 bases and J dropped 6 bases, with 8 bases sitting between them. The CDR3 totals 13 residues. Germline-derived CDR1 and CDR2 are SNHLY and FYNNEI. CDR3 nucleotides: TGTGCCAGCAGTGAAGCTAGGGCAGCTGAAGCTTTCTTT. Translation gives CASSEARAAEAFF. Full variable domain (remainder filled in from reference TRBV2 and TRBJ1-1): EPEVTQTPSHQVTQMGQEVILRCVPISNHLYFYWYRQILGQKVEFLVSFYNNEISEKSEIFDDQFSVERPDGSNFTLKIRSTKLEDSAMYFCASSEARAAEAFFGQGTRLTVV.

In this sample, this clone turned up once. In the same sample, other DNA sequences code for this CDR3. The chain has TRBV6-4 and TRBJ2-1; a possible D gene is TRBD2 (6 bases). The CDR3 totals 15 residues. Trimming pared 0 bases from V and 0 bases from J, leaving 6 bases between. CDR1 is MRHNA and CDR2 is SNTAGT in the germline V gene. The CDR3 here is CASSDSAGSYNEQFF. The CDR3 nucleotides read TGTGCCAGCAGTGACTCAGCGGGCTCCTACAATGAGCAGTTCTTC.

This chain links TRBV5-1 with TRBJ2-1, with 11 bases lining up with TRBD1. This CDR3 has 15 amino acids. V lost 10 bases, J lost 9 bases, and 15 bases stayed unmatched. Looked up from germline, CDR1 is SGHRS and CDR2 is YFSETQ. The DNA of the CDR3 is TGCGCCTCCCGGCAGGGGGGACAGGGGGACACTGAGCAGTTCTTC. It encodes CASRQGGQGDTEQFF.

The V gene is TRBV9, the J gene TRBJ2-3; D unclear. The CDR3 spans 14 residues. V was clipped by 0 bases and J by 6 bases, with 11 bases between them. CDR1 is SGDLS, CDR2 YYNGEE, per germline. CDR3 coding DNA: TGTGCCAGCAGCGTAGGACCTTATGGCGATACGCAGTATTTT. This translates into CASSVGPYGDTQYF.

In its sample, this clone was seen once. The V call is TRBV7-2, the J call TRBJ2-7, with a weak D call TRBD1 (5 bases). The germline V gene has CDR1 SGHTA and CDR2 FQGNSA. Trimming removed 2 bases at V and 4 bases at J, with 15 bases between. CDR3 length: 15 residues. In DNA, the CDR3 is TGTGCCAGCAGCTTATCTCTGACAGACCTTTACGAGCAGTACTTC. Its translation: CASSLSLTDLYEQYF.

This clone was seen only once. The chain joins TRBV29-1 to TRBJ1-2; no clear D gene. Trimming removed 5 bases from V and 2 bases from J, with 15 bases in between. Germline values: CDR1 SQVTM, CDR2 ANQGSEA. CDR3 length: 14 amino acids. For the CDR3, the DNA is TGCAGCGTTTCGCGGGCAGGTATAAACTATGGCTACACCTTC. Translated, it gives CSVSRAGINYGYTF.

This chain joins TRBV19 and TRBJ2-1; 8 bases match TRBD2. The CDR3 spans 15 residues. Germline lookup yields CDR1 LNHDA and CDR2 SQIVND (reference sequence). Trimming removed 4 bases from V and 7 bases from J; junction bases left unmatched: 9. DNA for the CDR3: TGTGCCAGTAGTACCGGGACTAGGGGTGAGAATGAGCAGTTCTTC. Protein product: CASSTGTRGENEQFF.

The chain combines TRBV6-5 with TRBJ1-2; D remains ambiguous. This CDR3 spans 16 amino acids. Germline CDR1 is MNHEY and CDR2 is SVGAGI. The V and J ends lost 0 bases and 4 bases respectively, with 15 bases between them. The CDR3: CASSYSSSSLSYGYTF. Written as DNA, the CDR3 is TGTGCCAGCAGTTACTCGAGTAGCAGCCTCTCCTATGGCTACACCTTC.

DNA for the CDR3: TGTGCCAGCAGTGAAGCGCCTTACCTAACAAGGGCCTACGAGCAGTACTTC. The encoded protein is CASSEAPYLTRAYEQYF. The chain recombines TRBV6-1 with TRBJ2-7, with D unresolved. The CDR3 runs 17 residues. V lost 0 bases and J lost 2, with 17 bases in between. Looked up from germline, CDR1 is MNHNS and CDR2 is SASEGT.

The rearrangement links TRBV9 to TRBJ2-3; no reliable D call. V was cut by 0 bases and J by 3 bases, with 8 bases left in between. The CDR3 loop spans 14 amino acids. CDR1 is SGDLS, CDR2 YYNGEE, per germline. The CDR3 DNA sequence: TGTGCCAGCAGCGTAGGGGTTACTACAGATACGCAGTATTTT. It specifies CASSVGVTTDTQYF.

This chain joins TRBV19 and TRBJ2-1, with D possibly matching TRBD2 (5 bases). The germline V gene encodes CDR1 LNHDA and CDR2 SQIVND (reference sequence). The CDR3 extends over 14 amino acids. Trimming pared 3 bases from V and 10 bases from J, leaving 16 bases between. DNA of the CDR3: TGTGCCAGTAGTATGAGGGTAGGATTGGAAGAGCAGTTCTTC. Residues: CASSMRVGLEEQFF.